Presented here are 23 T cell receptor beta chains from one specimen sequenced in a study of T cells in Graves' hyperthyroidism and ophthalmopathy. TCR beta CDR3 sequences were amplified from RNA transcripts. The TCR CDR3 first-round RT-PCR relied on the HTBI primer set. TCRdb passed the multiplex PCR reads through MiXCR, listing each CDR3 protein once. This table holds about 380,000 distinct CDR3 sequences, roughly 14% found once. Sequenced sample: blood. Receptors were obtained from a woman aged 60-75 years with Graves' hyperthyroidism.

This clonotype was recorded a few times. The genes are TRBV29-1 and TRBJ1-1; D is possibly TRBD1 (6 bases). The V end was cut by 7 bases, the J end by 5 bases, with 17 bases between. CDR1 is SQVTM, CDR2 ANQGSEA, per germline. This CDR3 region has 13 residues. CDR3 DNA sequence: TGCAGCGGCGGGGGGGGGGGGCGAACTGAAGCTTTCTTT. It is translated as CSGGGGGRTEAFF.

This clonotype was observed a few times. The V call is TRBV30, the J call TRBJ2-2; no definite D call. V shed 0 bases and J shed 5 bases, with 7 bases lying between them. Germline lookup yields CDR1 GTSNPN and CDR2 SVGIG (reference sequence). The CDR3 length is 13 residues. In DNA, the CDR3 is TGTGCCTGGAGTGTACAAGGGACCGGGGAGCTGTTTTTT. This sequence encodes CAWSVQGTGELFF.

This clonotype has just a few counts. This chain links TRBV27 with TRBJ2-5, with D perhaps assigned TRBD1 or TRBD2 (5 bases each). The CDR3 runs 14 residues. Per the germline V gene, CDR1 is MNHEY and CDR2 is SMNVEV (reference sequence). V dropped 2 bases and J dropped 5 bases, with 12 bases sitting between them. CDR3 region: CASSLRDLAETQYF. The CDR3 region has the DNA TGTGCCAGCAGTTTAAGGGACCTGGCGGAGACCCAGTACTTC.

This clonotype was observed a handful of times. The rearrangement joins TRBV7-3 to TRBJ2-2; 7 nucleotides match TRBD2. Germline V gives CDR1 SGHTA, CDR2 FQGTGA. The CDR3 contains 15 residues. Trimming took 5 bases from V and 0 from J; bases not matched to a gene: 3. CDR3 in amino acids: CASSIGLANTGELFF. Here the CDR3 DNA reads TGTGCCAGCAGCATCGGACTAGCGAACACCGGGGAGCTGTTTTTT.

Points on this clonotype: Since a much larger clone is just one base distant, this may be a read error. This chain's CDR3 is CVSSIRSEQYF. For the CDR3, the DNA is TGTGTCAGCAGCATTCGGAGCGAGCAGTACTTC. The V gene is TRBV11-3, the J gene TRBJ2-7, with no clear D. The V gene's germline CDR1 is SGHNT and CDR2 YENEEA. This CDR3 comprises 11 residues.

This clonotype was seen a few times. The chain is built from TRBV6-6 and TRBJ2-1; 7 bases are shared with TRBD2. The ends lost 2 bases at V and 4 bases at J; junction bases unmatched: 8. The CDR3 covers 16 residues. Per the germline V gene, CDR1 is MNHNY and CDR2 is SVGAGI (reference sequence). The CDR3 protein is CASSYPTEAGYNEQFF. CDR3 nucleotide sequence: TGTGCCAGCAGTTACCCTACCGAAGCGGGGTACAATGAGCAGTTCTTC.

The sample holds many counts of this clonotype. CDR3 nucleotide sequence: TGCAGTGCTAGAGTTCCCGCGGGGCGAGAGACCCAGTACTTC. Translated: CSARVPAGRETQYF. The genes are TRBV20-1 and TRBJ2-5, with D maybe TRBD2 (6 bases). With 1 base removed from V and 4 bases from J, the gap between germline ends came to 13 bases. CDR1 is DFQATT and CDR2 is SNEGSKA in the germline V gene (reference sequence). The CDR3 runs to 14 residues.

This clonotype was picked up many times. This chain joins TRBV2 and TRBJ2-5; D is perhaps TRBD2 (5 bases). The V end was cut by 0 bases, the J end by 7 bases, with 18 bases between. Germline values: CDR1 SNHLY, CDR2 FYNNEI. The CDR3 sequence is 16 residues long. CDR3 protein: CASSEAGAREGGTQYF. CDR3 bases: TGTGCCAGCAGTGAAGCGGGAGCCAGAGAGGGCGGGACCCAGTACTTC.

This clonotype was found many times. CDR3 sequence (DNA): TGCGCCAGCAGCTTGGGACAGGGCGGGAACCAAGAGACCCAGTACTTC. Translation: CASSLGQGGNQETQYF. This chain links TRBV5-1 with TRBJ2-5, with a weak D call TRBD1 (7 bases). The V end was cut by 0 bases, the J end by 0 bases, with 12 bases between. The CDR3 length is 16 residues. The germline V gene encodes CDR1 SGHRS and CDR2 YFSETQ.

This clonotype was observed at least ten times. V gene TRBV28 combines with J gene TRBJ2-7; TRBD1 matches at 7 bases. There are 14 residues in the CDR3. Germline-derived CDR1 and CDR2 are MDHEN and SYDVKM. V lost 3 bases, J lost 4 bases, and 6 bases stayed unmatched. The CDR3 spells CASSFSPGGYEQYF. For the CDR3, the DNA is TGTGCCAGCAGTTTTTCCCCAGGGGGTTACGAGCAGTACTTC. The full variable domain, completed using reference TRBV28 and TRBJ2-7, is DVKVTQSSRYLVKRTGEKVFLECVQDMDHENMFWYRQDPGLGLRLIYFSYDVKMKEKGDIPEGYSVSREKKERFSLILESASTNQTSMYLCASSFSPGGYEQYFGPGTRLTVT.

This clonotype was recorded many times. The V and J genes are TRBV20-1 and TRBJ1-5; TRBD1 might be the D (6 bases). The V and J ends lost 7 bases and 9 bases respectively, with 13 bases between them. CDR3 length equals 11 residues. Germline assignment: CDR1 DFQATT and CDR2 SNEGSKA (reference sequence). CDR3 protein: CSGGGAGPQHF. The CDR3 region has the DNA TGCAGTGGAGGGGGAGCGGGGCCCCAGCATTTT.

Many counts were recorded for this clonotype. The chain employs TRBV2 and TRBJ2-4; maybe TRBD2 (5 bases). CDR1 SNHLY and CDR2 FYNNEI come from the germline V gene. The CDR3 is made up of 16 amino acids. V was pared by 5 bases and J by 6 bases, with 20 bases between. The CDR3 is CASSPSVGGGINIQYF. In DNA form, the CDR3 reads TGTGCCAGCAGTCCTAGTGTAGGAGGTGGGATAAACATTCAGTACTTC.

This clonotype was seen only a few times. CDR3 amino acids: CASSLSGRSGNEQFF. The DNA of the CDR3 is TGTGCCAGCAGCCTTAGCGGGAGGTCCGGTAATGAGCAGTTCTTC. The chain joins TRBV5-4 to TRBJ2-1; 10 bases align to TRBD2. The CDR3 runs 15 residues. Looked up from germline, CDR1 is SGHNT and CDR2 is YYREEE (reference sequence). J lost 7 bases, V lost 4 bases, and 8 bases had no gene match.

The chain carries TRBV5-1 and TRBJ2-7; D possibly uses TRBD1 or TRBD2 (5 bases each). CDR3 size: 15 residues. From germline, CDR1 is SGHRS and CDR2 YFSETQ. V shed 4 bases and J shed 0 bases, with 14 bases lying between them. The CDR3 is CASSGWDGRSYEQYF. CDR3 nucleotides: TGCGCCAGCAGCGGATGGGACGGACGCTCCTACGAGCAGTACTTC.

This clonotype was seen at least ten times. This sequence joins TRBV20-1 and TRBJ2-1; a weak D match, TRBD2 (6 bases). The ends were cut back, 0 bases at V and 10 bases at J, with 22 bases in the middle. The CDR3 runs to 16 residues. In germline, CDR1 is DFQATT, CDR2 SNEGSKA (reference sequence). The CDR3 protein is CSARDPAGSHSVEQFF. In DNA, the CDR3 is TGCAGTGCTAGAGATCCGGCGGGGTCCCACAGTGTGGAGCAGTTCTTC.

Ten or more counts support this clonotype. V is TRBV5-1 and J is TRBJ1-5; D possibly corresponds to TRBD1 (5 bases). The CDR3 has 15 amino acids. V was cut by 0 bases and J by 5 bases, with 12 bases left in between. Per germline, CDR1 SGHRS and CDR2 YFSETQ. This CDR3 is CASSLAAGGDQPQHF. The CDR3 DNA is TGCGCCAGCAGCTTGGCCGCCGGGGGTGATCAGCCCCAGCATTTT.

There are many counts of this clonotype. This chain links TRBV20-1 with TRBJ2-1, with 7 positions matching TRBD2. Per the germline V gene, CDR1 is DFQATT and CDR2 is SNEGSKA (reference sequence). The CDR3 has 15 residues. V was pared by 5 bases and J by 6 bases, with 13 bases of the junction left unmatched. In DNA form, the CDR3 reads TGCAGTGCTGCCGTGGGTGGGAGGGGAACCAATGAGCAGTTCTTC. Protein: CSAAVGGRGTNEQFF.

This clonotype was detected many times. This chain uses TRBV18 with TRBJ1-1; TRBD1 might be the D (6 bases). V lost 2 bases to trimming and J lost 3 bases, with 10 bases between them. Germline-derived CDR1 and CDR2 are KGHSH and LQKENI. This CDR3 has 14 residues. The CDR3 loop reads CASSPNSGDTEAFF. CDR3 nucleotide sequence: TGTGCCAGCTCACCAAACTCAGGGGACACTGAAGCTTTCTTT. Based on the CDR3 plus reference TRBV18 and TRBJ1-1, the full variable domain is NAGVMQNPRHLVRRRGQEARLRCSPMKGHSHVYWYRQLPEEGLKFMVYLQKENIIDESGMPKERFSAEFPKEGPSILRIQQVVRGDSAAYFCASSPNSGDTEAFFGQGTRLTVV.

This clonotype was seen more than once but under ten times. The genes are TRBV5-1 and TRBJ2-5, with D tentatively TRBD2 (6 bases). Germline values: CDR1 SGHRS, CDR2 YFSETQ. CDR3 length: 15 residues. Trimming pared 4 bases from V and 6 bases from J, leaving 19 bases between. This chain's CDR3 is CASSLDRDFKKTQYF. The CDR3 bases are TGCGCCAGCAGCCTGGACCGGGACTTTAAAAAGACCCAGTACTTC.

This clonotype has more than one count but fewer than ten. As DNA, the CDR3 is TGCGCCAGCAGCTTGTTATCAGAGAACACCGGGGAGCTGTTTTTT. It yields the protein CASSLLSENTGELFF. This chain connects TRBV5-1 to TRBJ2-2; unclear D gene. V was trimmed by 1 base and J by 1 base, leaving 8 bases between them. Germline CDR1 reads SGHRS; CDR2 reads YFSETQ. The CDR3 covers 15 residues.

This clonotype was counted between two and nine times. The gene calls are TRBV20-1 and TRBJ2-1; 9 bases map to TRBD2. The CDR3 runs 13 residues. In germline, CDR1 is DFQATT, CDR2 SNEGSKA (reference sequence). With 1 base clipped from V and 7 bases from J, the junction kept 2 bases outside the gene matches. In nucleotides, the CDR3 is TGCAGTGCTAGAGGGGGACTAGCTAATGAGCAGTTCTTC. Its protein product is CSARGGLANEQFF.

The chain couples TRBV9 to TRBJ2-2; D remains unclear. V gave up 0 bases and J gave up 4 bases, with 7 bases separating them. This CDR3 spans 14 amino acids. The V gene's germline CDR1 is SGDLS and CDR2 YYNGEE. The CDR3 loop reads CASSVGHPTGELFF. DNA for the CDR3: TGTGCCAGCAGCGTAGGGCATCCCACCGGGGAGCTGTTTTTT.

The rearrangement links TRBV19 to TRBJ2-1, with 14 positions matching TRBD2. The CDR3 sequence is 17 residues long. V lost 8 bases, J lost 1 base, and 7 bases stayed unmatched. Germline V CDR1 and CDR2: LNHDA, SQIVND (reference sequence). The chain's CDR3 is CASSTSGRDPSYNEQFF. The CDR3 bases are TGTGCCAGTTCGACTAGCGGGAGGGACCCTTCCTACAATGAGCAGTTCTTC.